What follows are 21 T cell receptor beta chains derived from one specimen sequenced in a study of Ad26.COV2.S vaccination and SARS-CoV-2 variants. The sample's treatment: about 20 received Ad26.COV2.S at low or high dose, single or two shots; five or six received placebo; per-sample allocation not given. Sampling was done on day 63 after the first vaccine or placebo injection. Only in-frame clones appear in the TCRdb table, and some are missing; sequencing was by immunoSEQ multiplex PCR. The repertoire consists of about 320,000 clones, with about 85% occurring once and the leading ten covering about 2.1%. The sample was peripheral blood, taken in a trial of Ad26.COV2.S vaccine versus placebo. These receptors all stem from a person aged 18 to 65 who received the Ad26.COV2.S COVID-19 vaccine or a placebo.

The chain recombines TRBV29-1 with TRBJ1-2; 8 positions agree with TRBD1. The V segment lost 7 bases and the J segment 3 bases; nucleotides outside the gene matches: 10. The CDR3 length is 14 residues. The V gene's germline CDR1 is SQVTM and CDR2 ANQGSEA. The CDR3 region has the DNA TGCAGCGCTTCCGGGACAGGTAGTGACTATGGCTACACCTTC. Translated: CSASGTGSDYGYTF.

This chain uses TRBV28 with TRBJ1-6; no clear D. Trimming took 7 bases from V and 3 from J, leaving 13 bases between them. The CDR3 runs 15 residues. Germline values: CDR1 MDHEN, CDR2 SYDVKM. The CDR3 DNA reads as TGTGCCAGCACGGGGAGATCCCTCTATAATTCACCCCTCCACTTT. Residues: CASTGRSLYNSPLHF.

The rearrangement uses TRBV28 and TRBJ1-5, with no clear D. The CDR3 is made up of 13 amino acids. V lost 4 bases and J 0 bases, leaving 4 bases between the germline ends. CDR1 and CDR2 (germline): MDHEN, SYDVKM. The CDR3 here is CASSWDSNQPQHF. CDR3 in DNA: TGTGCCAGCAGTTGGGATAGCAATCAGCCCCAGCATTTT. Combining the CDR3 with reference TRBV28 and TRBJ1-5 gives the whole variable domain DVKVTQSSRYLVKRTGEKVFLECVQDMDHENMFWYRQDPGLGLRLIYFSYDVKMKEKGDIPEGYSVSREKKERFSLILESASTNQTSMYLCASSWDSNQPQHFGDGTRLSIL.

This chain uses TRBV5-1 with TRBJ1-2; TRBD1 aligns across 11 bases. Germline lookup yields CDR1 SGHRS and CDR2 YFSETQ. With 2 bases clipped from V and 7 bases from J, the junction kept 4 bases outside the gene matches. The CDR3 sequence is 14 residues long. CDR3 residues: CASSFPGTGGGYTF. The CDR3 nucleotides read TGCGCCAGCAGCTTTCCCGGGACAGGGGGTGGCTACACCTTC.

This clone was detected a few times. The V call is TRBV10-3, the J call TRBJ2-7; 8 positions agree with TRBD1. Germline V gives CDR1 ENHRY, CDR2 SYGVKD. The CDR3 extends over 13 amino acids. V lost 6 bases to trimming and J lost 3 bases; unmatched junction nucleotides: 4. The CDR3 DNA is TGTGCCATCAGAGGGGACAGGCTCTACGAGCAGTACTTC. This codes for CAIRGDRLYEQYF.

V and J are TRBV11-2 and TRBJ1-2; D perhaps matches TRBD1 (6 bases). Between the trimmed V and J ends, which lost 5 bases and 2 bases, there was a span of 21 bases. Germline V gene sequence: CDR1 SGHAT, CDR2 FQNNGV. This CDR3 region has 17 residues. The CDR3 DNA follows: TGTGCCAGCAGCCCACTCACCTGGGGGGGCAAAAACTATGGCTACACCTTC. It is translated as CASSPLTWGGKNYGYTF.

The chain recombines TRBV7-9 with TRBJ2-7; a weak D match, TRBD1 (6 bases). This CDR3 has 13 amino acids. Germline lookup yields CDR1 SEHNR and CDR2 FQNEAQ (reference sequence). V gave up 5 bases and J gave up 5 bases, with 13 bases separating them. In nucleotides, the CDR3 is TGTGCCAGCAGCCTTACAGGGTATCACGAGCAGTACTTC. Its translation: CASSLTGYHEQYF.

The CDR3 DNA follows: TGTGCCAGTAGTACTACCATAGGCTCCTACAATGAGCAGTTCTTC. This codes for CASSTTIGSYNEQFF. The gene calls are TRBV19 and TRBJ2-1; no reliable D call. The CDR3 sequence is 15 residues long. Deletions cut 4 bases from V and 0 bases from J, with 10 bases between. Germline CDR1 is LNHDA and CDR2 is SQIVND (reference sequence).

The J gene is TRBJ2-5, the V gene TRBV5-1; 7 bases fit TRBD2. The CDR3 contains 13 residues. From germline, CDR1 is SGHRS and CDR2 YFSETQ. V lost 3 bases and J lost 4; bases outside the gene matches: 3. CDR3 sequence reads: CASSWGGTETQYF. Written as DNA, the CDR3 is TGCGCCAGCAGCTGGGGAGGGACAGAGACCCAGTACTTC.

The chain combines TRBV5-6 with TRBJ1-1; unclear D gene. This CDR3 has 14 residues. The V gene's germline CDR1 is SGHDT and CDR2 YYEEEE. V was pared by 7 bases and J by 0 bases, with 13 bases between. Written as DNA, the CDR3 is TGTGCCAGCTCCCACGGCCGTATGAACACTGAAGCTTTCTTT. Translation: CASSHGRMNTEAFF. Full variable domain (rest looked up from reference TRBV5-6 and TRBJ1-1): DAGVTQSPTHLIKTRGQQVTLRCSPKSGHDTVSWYQQALGQGPQFIFQYYEEEERQRGNFPDRFSGHQFPNYSSELNVNALLLGDSALYLCASSHGRMNTEAFFGQGTRLTVV.

The chain links TRBV6-5 to TRBJ2-1; 7 bases align to TRBD2. J gave up 7 bases and V 0 bases, and 9 bases lay outside the gene matches. The germline CDR1 and CDR2 sequences are MNHEY and SVGAGI. CDR3 length: 16 residues. The CDR3 DNA reads TGTGCCAGCAGTTACTCGCGGCGGGGGAGTATTAATGAGCAGTTCTTC. This translates into CASSYSRRGSINEQFF.

The chain uses TRBV11-3 and TRBJ1-2; perhaps TRBD1 as D (6 bases). This CDR3 is built from 17 residues. The V gene's germline CDR1 is SGHNT and CDR2 YENEEA. The V end lost 3 bases, the J end lost 5 bases, and 22 bases lay between the germline ends. As DNA, the CDR3 is TGTGCCAGCAGCTTCCCGGGAGGTCAGGGGACCTCTTATGGCTACACCTTC. It is translated as CASSFPGGQGTSYGYTF. The entire variable domain, with the rest obtained from reference TRBV11-3 and TRBJ1-2, is as follows: EAGVVQSPRYKIIEKKQPVAFWCNPISGHNTLYWYLQNLGQGPELLIRYENEEAVDDSQLPKDRFSAERLKGVDSTLKIQPAELGDSAVYLCASSFPGGQGTSYGYTFGSGTRLTVV.

This rearrangement joins TRBV7-9 to TRBJ2-6; D not resolved. Trimming removed 0 bases at V and 2 bases at J, with 11 bases between. Germline loops: CDR1 SEHNR, CDR2 FQNEAQ (reference sequence). CDR3 size: 17 residues. CDR3 nucleotide sequence: TGTGCCAGCAGCTTAGCCGTGGGCGGAACTGGGGCCAACGTCCTGACTTTC. Translation: CASSLAVGGTGANVLTF. The full variable domain, its missing parts supplied by reference TRBV7-9 and TRBJ2-6, is DTGVSQNPRHKITKRGQNVTFRCDPISEHNRLYWYRQTLGQGPEFLTYFQNEAQLEKSRLLSDRFSAERPKGSFSTLEIQRTEQGDSAMYLCASSLAVGGTGANVLTFGAGSRLTVL.

The V gene is TRBV11-3, the J gene TRBJ2-3; 10 nucleotides agree with TRBD1. Germline CDR1 reads SGHNT; CDR2 reads YENEEA. The CDR3 length is 15 residues. Trimming at V came to 7 bases and at J to 2 bases, leaving 6 bases not matched to a gene. In DNA, the CDR3 is TGTGCCAGCACCCCGGGGACAGGGGCCACAGATACGCAGTATTTT. Residues: CASTPGTGATDTQYF.

The CDR3 sequence is CSASAGDQPQHF. CDR3 nucleotides: TGCAGTGCTAGTGCGGGAGATCAGCCCCAGCATTTT. This chain joins TRBV20-1 and TRBJ1-5; D remains ambiguous. Per the germline V gene, CDR1 is DFQATT and CDR2 is SNEGSKA (reference sequence). There are 12 residues in the CDR3. V lost 3 bases and J 5 bases, leaving 8 bases between the germline ends.

This clone was seen more than once but under ten times. This chain joins TRBV5-1 and TRBJ1-2; D unresolved. This CDR3 comprises 14 residues. Trimming took off 0 bases at V and 3 bases at J, with 9 bases between the two ends. Germline V lookup: CDR1 SGHRS, CDR2 YFSETQ. CDR3 sequence: CASSLAPVYYGYTF. As DNA, the CDR3 is TGCGCCAGCAGCTTGGCGCCTGTATACTATGGCTACACCTTC.

V and J are TRBV6-5 and TRBJ1-1; D gene unclear. The CDR3 length is 13 residues. Germline V gene lookup returns CDR1 MNHEY and CDR2 SVGAGI. The V gene lost 6 bases and the J gene lost 1 base, with 9 bases spanning the gap. The CDR3 DNA is TGTGCCAGCAGGATGTATGGGAACACTGAAGCTTTCTTT. Its translation: CASRMYGNTEAFF.

This clone was picked up a small number of times. This chain connects TRBV5-1 to TRBJ1-4, with unresolved D. Trimming pared 2 bases from V and 8 bases from J, leaving 16 bases between. Germline CDR1 reads SGHRS; CDR2 reads YFSETQ. This CDR3 region has 15 residues. The CDR3 protein is CASSFGDGVQEKLFF. The CDR3, as DNA: TGCGCCAGCAGCTTCGGCGACGGCGTCCAAGAAAAACTGTTTTTT.

This chain joins TRBV3-1 (or the pseudogene TRBV3-2) and TRBJ1-2, with 7 bases aligning to TRBD1. After removal of 2 bases from V and 14 bases from J, the junction contained 11 bases not matched to a gene. The V gene's germline CDR1 is LGHDT and CDR2 YNNKEL (reference sequence). There are 13 residues in the CDR3. CDR3 DNA: TGTGCCAGCAGCCAAACCAGACAGGGCCAGTTGACCTTC. Amino acids: CASSQTRQGQLTF.

The genes are TRBV5-1 and TRBJ1-6, with TRBD1 as a possible D gene (5 bases). The CDR3 spans 15 residues. V was trimmed by 1 base and J by 7 bases, leaving 12 bases between them. Germline loops: CDR1 SGHRS, CDR2 YFSETQ. The CDR3 protein is CASSLSQGQNSPLHF. Here the CDR3 DNA reads TGCGCCAGCAGCTTGAGCCAGGGTCAAAATTCACCCCTCCACTTT.

This clone was found a few times. V usage is TRBV4-1 and J usage is TRBJ1-6; the D gene is possibly TRBD1 (6 bases). V dropped 8 bases and J dropped 3 bases, with 17 bases sitting between them. Germline CDR1 is MGHRA and CDR2 is YSYEKL. This CDR3 is built from 16 residues. CDR3 coding DNA: TGCGCCAGCCTGCCTCGGACAGAGGACTATAATTCACCCCTCCACTTT. Translated: CASLPRTEDYNSPLHF.